This note documents a single T cell receptor beta chain sequence. The data originate from a study of cytomegalovirus exposure and HLA in healthy donors. The V gene lost 4 bases and the J gene lost 1 base, with 14 bases spanning the gap. Germline CDR1 and CDR2: SGHRS and YFSETQ. The CDR3 contains 16 residues. PCR used 60 Vbeta primers and 13 Jbeta primers. Sequencing was performed with immunoSEQ multiplex PCR; in TCRdb, only in-frame clones are kept and a portion is missing. This table holds 100,000 to 150,000 clones, around 83% found once. The sequence was obtained from a girl aged 2 to 10 in good health and CMV-seronegative. The V and J genes are TRBV5-1 and TRBJ2-2, with D possibly being TRBD1 (6 bases). Sequenced input: PBMCs. The CDR3 is CASSEQGWVNTGELFF. The CDR3 DNA follows: TGCGCCAGCAGCGAACAGGGTTGGGTGAACACCGGGGAGCTGTTTTTT.